A single T cell receptor (beta chain) is shown here with its context. The antigen remains undetermined. The CDR3 has 16 amino acids. This entry comes from a study of shared clonotypes between healthy human individuals. Notes on the study in general: Relative to clonotypes present in all four donors, those not shared had lower generation probabilities.

Division of CD4+ cells produced a CD45RA+ naive subset and a CD45RA-negative memory subset. The protocol was immunoSEQ multiplex PCR, while the TCRdb copy is restricted to in-frame clones and leaves out a portion. The sample has some 1 million clones, about 75% seen once. This clonotype was sampled from a man younger than 30 in good health. V usage is TRBV21-1 and J usage is TRBJ2-7; the listed D gene, TRBD2, was not tested against the DNA. TRBV21-1 is marked as a pseudogene. The sequencing sample was made of memory CD4+ T cells sorted from blood. The sample's subset: CD45RA-negative fraction. This chain's CDR3 is CASGSGRAPITYEQYF. CDR3 coding DNA: TGCGCCTCGGGGAGCGGAAGGGCTCCAATTACCTACGAGCAGTACTTC.